This paragraph covers one T cell receptor (beta chain) sequence. It was with random hexamers that 0.5 to 1 ug RNA was reverse transcribed. immunoSEQ multiplex PCR amplified TCR beta CDR3 across 54 Vbeta, 13 Jbeta. TCRdb re-called the immunoSEQ multiplex PCR reads with MiXCR, one entry per CDR3 protein. The sample lists under 55,000 distinct CDR3 sequences, 85% to 95% seen once, with approximately 0.49% in the top ten. This sample was taken from a study of CD8 T cells in Susac syndrome. This CDR3 comprises 17 residues. Trimming removed 0 bases at V and 2 bases at J, with 15 bases between. Germline V gene lookup returns CDR1 LGHNA and CDR2 YSLEER. CD8+ and CD4+ T cells from blood underwent TCR beta sequencing. Stable or active relapsing-remitting multiple sclerosis, untreated and meeting revised McDonald criteria, defined the controls. CD8+ and CD4+ T cells were negatively isolated; TEMRA cells were FACS-enriched.

V and J are TRBV4-3 and TRBJ2-3, with D uncertain. This TCR was recovered from a human donor with multiple sclerosis. The material sequenced was CD8+ T cells from PBMCs. CDR3 amino acids: CASSQEPVGLSTDTQYF. The CDR3 nucleotides are TGCGCCAGCAGCCAAGAACCTGTAGGGCTTTCCACAGATACGCAGTATTTT.